The source of this T cell receptor beta chain is a study of glioma-infiltrating T cells. Findings and limits, study-wide: Gliomas, especially low-grade, showed above-expected tissue-blood divergence; non-neoplastic patients showed below. Tissue and blood shared very few CDR3 sequences.

V lost 6 bases and J 1 base, leaving 10 bases between the germline ends. Per the germline V gene, CDR1 is MNHEY and CDR2 is SMNVEV (reference sequence). This CDR3 comprises 13 residues. The sample holds many counts of this clonotype. The antigen is not known. TCR alpha and beta CDR3 regions were amplified from RNA using iRepertoire nested multiplex PCR. For one-step reverse transcription and amplification, roughly 100-400 ng of tissue mRNA or PBMC total RNA was used. TCRdb itself ran the multiplex PCR reads through MiXCR, one entry per CDR3 protein. In the table there are about 45,000 distinct CDR3 sequences, around 24% of which are singletons.

This sequence was found in a human donor with low-grade glioma or glioblastoma, undergoing nonglioma brain surgery, or in good health (not recorded which). The rearrangement links TRBV27 to TRBJ2-7; perhaps TRBD1 as D (6 bases). Sequencing input: glioma tissue, nonneoplastic brain tissue, or PBMCs (not recorded which). The CDR3 sequence: CASSKTGSYEQYF. CDR3 coding DNA: TGTGCCAGCAGCAAGACAGGTTCCTACGAGCAGTACTTC.